One sample yielded the 27 T cell receptor beta chains listed below, sequenced in a study of T cell repertoires in cytomegalovirus infection. TCRdb reprocessed the reads with MiXCR, giving one entry per CDR3 protein. The data show around 710,000 distinct CDR3 sequences, around 29% seen once. Antigens of these TCRs are unknown. Sequencing was performed on cultured CD8+ T cells from PBMCs, taken from culture after CMV antigen stimulation. The receptors originated from a human donor in good health (CMV status not recorded). Some clones in this sample may be carry-over from other donors' samples.

V is TRBV27 and J is TRBJ1-2, with TRBD1 as a possible D gene (5 bases). Trimming took off 3 bases at V and 4 bases at J, with 9 bases between the two ends. This CDR3 comprises 13 residues. Germline lookup yields CDR1 MNHEY and CDR2 SMNVEV (reference sequence). The CDR3 protein is CASSLAGTYGYTF. The CDR3 coding sequence is TGTGCCAGCAGTTTGGCAGGGACCTATGGCTACACCTTC.

The V gene is TRBV11-3, the J gene TRBJ2-1, with TRBD2 matching over 13 bases. Germline V lookup: CDR1 SGHNT, CDR2 YENEEA. This CDR3 is 17 amino acids long. The junction had 9 bases not matched to a gene; V was cut back by 5 bases and J by 5 bases. CDR3 region: CASSGLAGVETDNEQFF. CDR3 DNA: TGTGCCAGCAGCGGACTAGCGGGGGTCGAAACAGACAATGAGCAGTTCTTC.

This clonotype showed up many times. This chain uses TRBV27 with TRBJ1-5; D is ambiguous. Trimming stripped 5 bases from V and 1 base from J, with 9 bases between. This CDR3 is built from 14 residues. Germline CDR1 MNHEY, CDR2 SMNVEV (reference sequence). The CDR3 DNA follows: TGTGCCAGCAGTCCCGCCGGGAGCAATCAGCCCCAGCATTTT. It is translated as CASSPAGSNQPQHF.

This sequence joins TRBV6-6 and TRBJ2-5, with a tentative D call TRBD1 (6 bases). This CDR3 comprises 15 residues. Germline-derived CDR1 and CDR2 are MNHNY and SVGAGI (reference sequence). Deletions cut 2 bases from V and 5 bases from J, with 15 bases between. CDR3 nucleotide sequence: TGTGCCAGCAGTTACACCGCAGGGGCTGGGGAGACCCAGTACTTC. Residues: CASSYTAGAGETQYF.

J is TRBJ1-5 and V is TRBV6-2 or TRBV6-3; perhaps TRBD1 as D (5 bases). Between the trimmed V and J ends, which lost 6 bases and 6 bases, there was a span of 15 bases. The CDR3 extends over 14 amino acids. CDR1 and CDR2 from the germline V gene are MNHEY and SVGEGT. The CDR3 spells CASRPGAGLQPQHF. The CDR3 nucleotides read TGTGCCAGCAGGCCCGGAGCAGGGCTTCAGCCCCAGCATTTT.

J is TRBJ1-1 and V is TRBV12-3 or TRBV12-4; 10 nucleotides agree with TRBD1. This CDR3 spans 18 amino acids. Losses at the gene ends were 3 bases for V and 12 bases for J; bases not matched to a gene: 22. This CDR3 reads CASSFFPGTGDPFYWTFF. CDR3 sequence (DNA): TGTGCCAGCAGTTTCTTCCCTGGGACAGGGGACCCTTTCTATTGGACTTTCTTT.

This clonotype was recorded a few times. The rearrangement links TRBV28 to TRBJ2-1; 11 bases align to TRBD2. This CDR3 is built from 14 residues. V shed 2 bases, J shed 11 bases, and the junction held 5 bases outside the gene matches. The germline CDR1 and CDR2 sequences are MDHEN and SYDVKM. The CDR3 bases are TGTGCCAGCAGTTTAATTACTAGCGGGGGCAAGCAGTTCTTC. Amino acid sequence: CASSLITSGGKQFF.

V is TRBV12-3 or TRBV12-4 and J is TRBJ2-3; D may match TRBD1 or TRBD2 (6 bases each). Trimming removed 4 bases at V and 2 bases at J, with 13 bases between. The CDR3 runs 15 residues. CDR3: CASSSLGGTTDTQYF. The CDR3 nucleotides are TGTGCCAGCAGTTCGTTAGGGGGGACCACAGATACGCAGTATTTT.

The chain combines TRBV27 with TRBJ2-1; 7 bases match TRBD1. The CDR3 totals 16 residues. J was trimmed by 2 bases and V by 6 bases; bases with no gene match: 10. Looked up from germline, CDR1 is MNHEY and CDR2 is SMNVEV (reference sequence). Here the CDR3 reads CASSPRGRVAYNEQFF. CDR3 coding DNA: TGTGCCAGCAGCCCTAGGGGGCGCGTAGCCTACAATGAGCAGTTCTTC.

V gene TRBV9 combines with J gene TRBJ2-3; D gene uncertain. The V end was cut by 1 base, the J end by 4 bases, with 16 bases between. This CDR3 comprises 16 residues. Germline V gene data show CDR1 as SGDLS and CDR2 as YYNGEE. CDR3 sequence reads: CASSVNSRVVADTQYF. The CDR3 coding sequence is TGTGCCAGCAGCGTAAATAGTCGGGTTGTCGCAGATACGCAGTATTTT.

The J gene is TRBJ1-1, the V gene TRBV27, with 10 positions matching TRBD1. V dropped 4 bases and J dropped 5; count of bases not matched to a gene: 7. Germline assignment: CDR1 MNHEY and CDR2 SMNVEV (reference sequence). The length of the CDR3 is 15 residues. CDR3 nucleotides: TGTGCCAGCAGTTCGGACAGGGGGAAGGATACTGAAGCTTTCTTT. This sequence encodes CASSSDRGKDTEAFF.

The V call is TRBV29-1, the J call TRBJ2-2; D is undetermined. The V end was cut by 4 bases, the J end by 4 bases, with 4 bases between. The CDR3 is 11 amino acids. Germline V gene data show CDR1 as SQVTM and CDR2 as ANQGSEA. CDR3 loop: CSVGGTGELFF. The CDR3, as DNA: TGCAGCGTTGGGGGCACCGGGGAGCTGTTTTTT.

The chain links TRBV4-1 to TRBJ2-3; D gene uncertain. V was cut by 0 bases and J by 1 base, with 5 bases left in between. Per the germline V gene, CDR1 is MGHRA and CDR2 is YSYEKL. The CDR3 contains 14 residues. CDR3 bases: TGCGCCAGCAGCCAAGAGATTGGCACAGATACGCAGTATTTT. Amino acid sequence: CASSQEIGTDTQYF.

The V call is TRBV6-6, the J call TRBJ1-2; 11 bases agree with TRBD1. Germline assignment: CDR1 MNHNY and CDR2 SVGAGI (reference sequence). The V gene end was trimmed by 2 bases and the J gene end by 7 bases; junction bases not matched to a gene: 6. The CDR3 is made up of 15 amino acids. This CDR3 is CASSYVGQGASGYTF. CDR3 DNA: TGTGCCAGCAGTTACGTTGGACAGGGGGCGAGTGGCTACACCTTC.

V is TRBV10-3 and J is TRBJ2-7; D may be TRBD1 (6 bases). This CDR3 has 14 amino acids. Germline-derived CDR1 and CDR2 are ENHRY and SYGVKD. Trimming cost V 7 bases and J 4 bases, with 17 bases left between them. In DNA form, the CDR3 reads TGTGCCATCAATAGCCCCGAGGACAGTTACGAGCAGTACTTC. It yields the protein CAINSPEDSYEQYF.

The chain joins TRBV20-1 to TRBJ1-5, with TRBD1 as a possible D gene (6 bases). V was trimmed by 3 bases and J by 4 bases, leaving 10 bases between them. This CDR3 contains 13 residues. Germline lookup yields CDR1 DFQATT and CDR2 SNEGSKA (reference sequence). As DNA, the CDR3 is TGCAGTGCTAGGGGGGGGCAGAATCAGCCCCAGCATTTT. It encodes CSARGGQNQPQHF.

This sequence joins TRBV6-6 and TRBJ2-7, with 8 bases identical to TRBD1. Germline assignment: CDR1 MNHNY and CDR2 SVGAGI (reference sequence). Trimming cost V 0 bases and J 3 bases; bases outside gene matches: 10. The CDR3 contains 17 residues. The CDR3 here is CASSYSPVDRARYEQYF. The DNA for the CDR3 is TGTGCCAGCAGTTACTCTCCTGTGGACAGGGCTCGCTACGAGCAGTACTTC.

This sequence joins TRBV4-1 and TRBJ2-7; D tentatively reads TRBD1 or TRBD2 (5 bases each). V lost 0 bases and J lost 2, with 11 bases in between. Germline loops: CDR1 MGHRA, CDR2 YSYEKL. The CDR3 contains 15 residues. The CDR3, as DNA: TGCGCCAGCAGCCAAGAATGGGGGTGGACCTACGAGCAGTACGTC. It translates to CASSQEWGWTYEQYV.

This clonotype was seen ten or more times. This CDR3 is CASSFTSAYEQYV. CDR3 in DNA: TGTGCCAGCAGCTTTACCAGCGCCTACGAGCAGTACGTC. This chain links TRBV7-2 with TRBJ2-7; D is unresolved. The CDR3 loop spans 13 amino acids. Trimming took 3 bases from V and 2 from J, leaving 8 bases between them. In germline, CDR1 is SGHTA, CDR2 FQGNSA.

This clonotype was observed many times. The chain uses TRBV23-1 and TRBJ1-1; D is unclear. TRBV23-1 is an ORF for which the function is uncertain. CDR3 size: 16 residues. Trimming removed 0 bases at V and 0 bases at J, with 11 bases between. The CDR3 reads CASSQSPAGLNTEAFF. The CDR3 nucleotides read TGCGCCAGCAGTCAATCTCCCGCAGGACTGAACACTGAAGCTTTCTTT.

This clonotype was seen more than once but under ten times. V is TRBV7-9 and J is TRBJ1-6; tentative D call: TRBD1 (6 bases). This CDR3 spans 17 amino acids. The V and J ends lost 5 bases and 9 bases respectively, with 23 bases between them. Germline V lookup: CDR1 SEHNR, CDR2 FQNEAQ (reference sequence). The DNA for the CDR3 is TGTGCCAGCAGCGACGAGCGGGGGGCGAGATCTGGTTCACCCCTCCACTTT. It encodes CASSDERGARSGSPLHF. The full variable domain, its missing parts supplied by reference TRBV7-9 and TRBJ1-6, is DTGVSQNPRHKITKRGQNVTFRCDPISEHNRLYWYRQTLGQGPEFLTYFQNEAQLEKSRLLSDRFSAERPKGSFSTLEIQRTEQGDSAMYLCASSDERGARSGSPLHFGNGTRLTVT.

The genes are TRBV12-3 or TRBV12-4 and TRBJ1-2, with 8 bases lining up with TRBD1. With 6 bases clipped from V and 3 bases from J, the junction kept 12 bases outside the gene matches. The length of the CDR3 is 16 residues. Here the CDR3 DNA reads TGTGCCAGCAGCCCTCCGGACAGGGTGGCAGACTATGGCTACACCTTC. This gives the protein CASSPPDRVADYGYTF.

This clonotype was detected many times. The rearrangement joins TRBV7-2 to TRBJ1-6; D ambiguous. Germline-derived CDR1 and CDR2 are SGHTA and FQGNSA. The CDR3 loop spans 20 amino acids. The ends were cut back, 5 bases at V and 1 base at J, with 24 bases in the middle. The CDR3: CASSTRNSDRRRSYNSPLHF. The CDR3 DNA follows: TGTGCCAGCAGCACACGTAATTCGGACCGTAGAAGATCCTATAATTCACCCCTCCACTTT.

There are a few counts of this clonotype. The rearrangement joins TRBV18 to TRBJ2-3, with D perhaps TRBD1 (6 bases). Trimming took off 0 bases at V and 3 bases at J, with 13 bases between the two ends. The CDR3 has 16 residues. CDR1 and CDR2 (germline): KGHSH, LQKENI. The CDR3 DNA reads as TGTGCCAGCTCACCACCGTACAGGGAAGGGACAGATACGCAGTATTTT. Amino acid sequence: CASSPPYREGTDTQYF. Combining the CDR3 with reference TRBV18 and TRBJ2-3 gives the whole variable domain NAGVMQNPRHLVRRRGQEARLRCSPMKGHSHVYWYRQLPEEGLKFMVYLQKENIIDESGMPKERFSAEFPKEGPSILRIQQVVRGDSAAYFCASSPPYREGTDTQYFGPGTRLTVL.

V is TRBV6-6 and J is TRBJ2-3; 8 nucleotides match TRBD1. After removal of 7 bases from V and 6 bases from J, the junction contained 12 bases not matched to a gene. Looked up from germline, CDR1 is MNHNY and CDR2 is SVGAGI (reference sequence). The length of the CDR3 is 15 residues. The CDR3 DNA is TGTGCCAGCAACCCTTGGCAGGGGGCGTGGGATACGCAGTATTTT. It codes for CASNPWQGAWDTQYF.

The CDR3 protein is CASSYPRNSPLHF. The CDR3 bases are TGTGCCAGCAGTTACCCGAGGAATTCACCCCTCCACTTT. V and J are TRBV6-6 and TRBJ1-6; no clear D. This CDR3 region has 13 residues. In germline, CDR1 is MNHNY, CDR2 SVGAGI (reference sequence). V was cut by 2 bases and J by 7 bases, with 6 bases left in between.

This clonotype was detected only a few times. The chain uses TRBV7-9 and TRBJ1-1, with D possibly TRBD1 on 5 matching bases. The ends were cut back, 2 bases at V and 1 base at J, with 14 bases in the middle. The CDR3 covers 16 residues. From germline, CDR1 is SEHNR and CDR2 FQNEAQ (reference sequence). Written as DNA, the CDR3 is TGTGCCAGCAGCTTAAGGTGGGGGGGGTCGAACACTGAAGCTTTCTTT. It codes for CASSLRWGGSNTEAFF.